This T cell receptor (beta chain) was observed in a study of blood T cells in healthy people across ages (dated by TCRdb to between 2014 and 2017). For the study in its entirety: In model experiments, roughly one uniquely barcoded TCR beta cDNA molecule per two T cells was captured by template switching. To track age-related changes in TCR beta repertoire diversity, the study relied on deep sequencing normalized with unique cDNA molecular identifiers. Using the same blood draw, the study looked at two additional independent replicas of 1 million unique cDNA reads for two donors, one aged 18 to 30 and the other aged 80 or older. To avoid experimental bias, donors of different ages were spread randomly across the sequencing lanes. Donors were grouped into four age groups: young (average 16 years), middle-aged (about 38), aged (roughly 67) and long-lived (approximately 82). Broad study findings and their caveats: There was a strong correlation between observed TCR beta diversity and the percentage of naive T cells measured by flow cytometry. Conclusive comparison of naive and antigen-experienced compartments was prevented by the profiling of bulk unsorted PBMCs. Observed TCR beta diversity per million T cells fell roughly linearly with age, and a significant reduction was already apparent by age about 43. Estimates of total diversity based on one million sequenced T cells were considered lower bounds and underestimates. Donor CMV infection status was unknown, potentially confounding age-related changes in expanded clonotypes. Compared with the aged group, more naive CD4+ T cells, fewer expanded clones and increased TCR diversity were shown by the long-lived group, suggesting age selection.

Note on this clonotype: It has no known antigen specificity. Base qualities are missing; no much larger clone stands one base away.

The library was generated by 5' RACE. The instrument was an Illumina HiSeq 2500. A second roughly 6 to 12 cycle PCR used a sample-barcoded 5' primer and a J-beta primer mix. A unique molecular identifier was introduced onto each TCR beta cDNA molecule by a template-switch 5' adaptor carrying 12 random nucleotides. At least 2.5 million CDR3-containing paired-end reads were obtained from each sample. First-strand cDNA was synthesized from all RNA with the Mint cDNA synthesis kit, primed by a TRBC-specific oligonucleotide. Following uracil-DNA glycosylase treatment, a first 18-cycle PCR with universal primers M1SS and BC2_uni_R was performed on all cDNA. The original methods were these. For normalization, 1 million high-quality reads were randomly selected from each sample, with every read carrying a distinct molecular identifier. Reads with shared molecular identifiers were discarded instead of being binned into consensus sequences. CDR3 identification, clonotype clustering and error correction used MiTCR with a Q25 quality threshold and the strictest error-elimination algorithm. Lower-bound total TCR beta diversity was estimated with a nonparametric unseen species model using Euler transformation. TCRdb's own reprocessing of the public reads used fastp at Q25 and MiXCR and kept productive beta chains. CDR3 protein sequences are deduplicated, and each keeps its most common genes and DNA. TCRdb assigned the V and J calls; the authors' analysis was not used. The sample table lists 1.4 million to 1.5 million distinct CDR3 sequences, about 40% of them with a count of one. The ten largest clones add up to roughly 7.7% of the sample.

V trim: 4 bases; J trim: 3 bases; unmatched bases: 12. CDR1 and CDR2 were assigned from the germline V gene as SQVTM and ANQGSEA. Its CDR3 holds 16 amino acids, cysteine through phenylalanine. Just the 48-base CDR3 DNA is kept, in frame starting at base 1. The donors were roughly 40 Caucasian individuals from Russia, aged roughly 6 to 90 years, who were systemically healthy. Approximately 10 milliliters of peripheral blood were collected from each donor into EDTA-treated Vacutainer tubes. Ficoll-Paque density-gradient centrifugation was used to isolate PBMCs, with at least 6.5 million per sample. Trizol reagent was used to extract total RNA from PBMCs, with at least 6 micrograms per sample. For every donor, an aliquot of PBMCs went through flow cytometry to measure the percentages of naive CD45RAhigh/CD27high T cells.

Sequencing input: blood. The chain is encoded by TRBV29-1 joined to TRBJ2-5, and 9 junction bases match TRBD2. This sequence was found in a woman between 18 and 29 years old in good health. The CDR3 amino acid sequence is: CSVGGGRAVREETQYF. The DNA sequence is given as TGCAGCGTTGGGGGCGGGAGGGCCGTTAGGGAAGAGACCCAGTACTTC. This CDR3, with the reference TRBV29-1 and TRBJ2-5 proteins standing in past its ends, gives the full variable domain SAVISQKPSRDICQRGTSLTIQCQVDSQVTMMFWYRQQPGQSLTLIATANQGSEATYESGFVIDKFPISRPNLTFSTLTVSNMSPEDSSIYLCSVGGGRAVREETQYFGPGTRLLVL.